This TCR beta chain is from a study of blood T cell repertoires in COVID-19. In the study overall: Spain, Italy and the United States supplied samples that represented acute and convalescent COVID-19.

CDR3 length equals 12 residues. With 4 bases removed from V and 1 base from J, the gap between germline ends came to 5 bases. Germline CDR1 reads SGHDT; CDR2 reads YYEEEE. In the source study's methods: The authors estimated nucleated cell counts from reference gene primer amplification. This table comes from immunoSEQ multiplex PCR, and its TCRdb copy is limited to in-frame clones, with some not included. Clone size and V and J calls were adopted from that table, with D and trimming inferred from the DNA. The profile shows approximately 82,000 clones, roughly 78% of them singletons. The V call is TRBV5-6, the J call TRBJ1-1, with unresolved D. Input material: peripheral blood. The clonotype originates from a man aged 50 or older with active or convalescent COVID-19. The CDR3 reads CASSRGNTEAFF. The CDR3 DNA follows: TGTGCCAGCAGCCGAGGGAACACTGAAGCTTTCTTT.